The 27 T cell receptor beta chains below all came from one sample that was sequenced in a study of T cell responses to AZD1222 COVID-19 vaccine. TCRdb's copy holds only in-frame clones and misses some; the assay was immunoSEQ multiplex PCR. The sample lists roughly 140,000 clones; just over 90% were seen once. Sequences were derived from peripheral blood, sampled on day 0 of AZD1222 vaccination. These receptors originate from an adult in good health.

The chain combines TRBV5-8 with TRBJ2-4; D remains unclear. Germline lookup yields CDR1 SGHTS and CDR2 YDEGEE. CDR3 size: 17 residues. The V gene lost 1 base and the J gene lost 0 bases, with 14 bases spanning the gap. In DNA, the CDR3 is TGTGCCAGCAGCTTGAGGGTGGGAACGGTAGCCAAAAACATTCAGTACTTC. It translates to CASSLRVGTVAKNIQYF. Full variable domain (remainder filled in from reference TRBV5-8 and TRBJ2-4): EAGVTQSPTHLIKTRGQQATLRCSPISGHTSVYWYQQALGLGLQFLLWYDEGEERNRGNFPPRFSGRQFPNYSSELNVNALELEDSALYLCASSLRVGTVAKNIQYFGAGTRLSVL.

The chain joins TRBV19 to TRBJ2-1; no clear D. The CDR3 loop spans 14 amino acids. CDR1 and CDR2 from the germline V gene are LNHDA and SQIVND (reference sequence). The V and J ends lost 4 bases and 2 bases respectively, with 9 bases between them. CDR3 nucleotides: TGTGCCAGTAGTAAGCAGTTGACCTACAATGAGCAGTTCTTC. It is translated as CASSKQLTYNEQFF.

J is TRBJ2-7 and V is TRBV7-8; weak D call: TRBD2 (5 bases). The V gene's germline CDR1 is SGHVS and CDR2 FQNEAQ. This CDR3 comprises 14 residues. Trimming removed 1 base from V and 4 bases from J, with 11 bases in between. CDR3 sequence reads: CASSLDEGSYEQYF. Here the CDR3 DNA reads TGTGCCAGCAGCTTAGATGAGGGAAGTTACGAGCAGTACTTC.

There are a few counts of this clone. The CDR3 nucleotides read TGTGCCAGCAGCTTAGCGGGAGCGCGGGGGGAGCAGTACTTC. It yields the protein CASSLAGARGEQYF. This sequence joins TRBV7-2 and TRBJ2-7; 7 bases align to TRBD2. Germline V lookup: CDR1 SGHTA, CDR2 FQGNSA. The CDR3 extends over 14 amino acids. The V gene end was trimmed by 0 bases and the J gene end by 7 bases; junction bases not matched to a gene: 6.

The CDR3 spells CASSFFGTGENTGELFF. In DNA, the CDR3 is TGTGCCAGCAGTTTTTTCGGGACAGGAGAGAACACCGGGGAGCTGTTTTTT. The V and J genes are TRBV28 and TRBJ2-2; 8 bases fit TRBD1. This CDR3 region has 17 residues. The J segment lost 1 base and the V segment lost 3 bases, leaving 7 bases of the junction unmatched. Germline V gene sequence: CDR1 MDHEN, CDR2 SYDVKM.

This clone has just one count. This chain connects TRBV9 to TRBJ2-1; possible D gene TRBD1, 5 bases. The CDR3 runs to 13 residues. Germline lookup yields CDR1 SGDLS and CDR2 YYNGEE. Trimming removed 1 base at V and 4 bases at J, with 6 bases between. The CDR3 DNA reads TGTGCCAGCAGCGTAAGGGGATACAATGAGCAGTTCTTC. It encodes CASSVRGYNEQFF.

The chain recombines TRBV6-5 with TRBJ1-6; unclear D gene. The V gene lost 2 bases and the J gene lost 1 base, with 6 bases spanning the gap. The CDR3 covers 15 residues. From germline, CDR1 is MNHEY and CDR2 SVGAGI. Here the CDR3 DNA reads TGTGCCAGCAGTTACGCGACTTCCTATAATTCACCCCTCCACTTT. Amino acids: CASSYATSYNSPLHF.

This chain joins TRBV4-2 and TRBJ2-1, with 7 bases lining up with TRBD2. This CDR3 is 15 amino acids long. Germline lookup yields CDR1 LGHNA and CDR2 YNFKEQ. V was clipped by 5 bases and J by 5 bases; unmatched bases: 9. CDR3 in DNA: TGTGCCAGCAGCATTTCTAGCGGAGCCCACAATGAGCAGTTCTTC. This gives the protein CASSISSGAHNEQFF.

V and J are TRBV6-5 and TRBJ1-2, with D possibly being TRBD1 (5 bases). CDR1 is MNHEY, CDR2 SVGAGI, per germline. V lost 6 bases to trimming and J lost 2 bases, with 10 bases between them. The CDR3 covers 13 residues. CDR3 region: CASRGDRNYGYTF. The CDR3 DNA reads as TGTGCCAGCAGGGGAGACAGAAACTATGGCTACACCTTC.

The chain joins TRBV5-6 to TRBJ1-3; D unclear. Germline assignment: CDR1 SGHDT and CDR2 YYEEEE. This CDR3 comprises 13 residues. The V gene lost 7 bases and the J gene lost 4 bases, with 12 bases spanning the gap. The CDR3 here is CASYPFSGNTIYF. CDR3 nucleotides: TGTGCCAGCTACCCGTTCTCCGGAAACACCATATATTTT.

V and J are TRBV27 and TRBJ2-1, with 9 nucleotides matching TRBD2. Germline V lookup: CDR1 MNHEY, CDR2 SMNVEV (reference sequence). The CDR3 consists of 15 residues. J gave up 6 bases and V 3 bases, and 6 bases lay outside the gene matches. The CDR3 is CASSLAGGPGNEQFF. The DNA of the CDR3 is TGTGCCAGCAGTTTGGCGGGAGGGCCTGGCAATGAGCAGTTCTTC.

This chain joins TRBV3-1 (or the pseudogene TRBV3-2) and TRBJ2-5, with a tentative D call TRBD2 (6 bases). The CDR3 sequence is 16 residues long. With 0 bases removed from V and 4 bases from J, the gap between germline ends came to 15 bases. Germline V gene lookup returns CDR1 LGHDT and CDR2 YNNKEL (reference sequence). The CDR3 protein is CASSQDQFGSRETQYF. CDR3 DNA: TGTGCCAGCAGCCAAGATCAATTCGGGAGCCGAGAGACCCAGTACTTC.

The rearrangement uses TRBV5-1 and TRBJ2-7; a weak D match, TRBD1 (5 bases). The CDR3 has 13 residues. V lost 3 bases and J 0 bases, leaving 7 bases between the germline ends. CDR1 is SGHRS, CDR2 YFSETQ, per germline. The CDR3 DNA sequence: TGCGCCAGCAGCTACGACAGCTCCTACGAGCAGTACTTC. Protein sequence: CASSYDSSYEQYF.

Details on this clone: At one end the junction does not follow the germline gene, possibly because of a read error. V usage is TRBV7-9 and J usage is TRBJ2-1, with 9 bases aligning to TRBD2. Germline V gene sequence: CDR1 SEHNR, CDR2 FQNEAQ (reference sequence). This CDR3 has 12 amino acids. The CDR3 DNA follows: TGTGCCAGCAGATTAGCGGGAGTTGAGCAGTTCTTC. Encoded protein: CASRLAGVEQFF.

The rearrangement uses TRBV11-2 and TRBJ2-5; weak D call: TRBD2 (6 bases). CDR1 is SGHAT and CDR2 is FQNNGV in the germline V gene. CDR3 length: 18 residues. V was shortened by 0 bases and J by 8 bases, with 25 bases between the two germline ends. The CDR3 protein is CASSLDLGFYRTNTTQYF. The CDR3 DNA is TGTGCCAGCAGCTTAGATCTAGGTTTTTATCGGACTAACACTACCCAGTACTTC.

In this sample, this clone turned up a few times. The chain recombines TRBV6-1 with TRBJ2-7; no definite D call. The CDR3 has 14 residues. The germline gives CDR1 MNHNS, CDR2 SASEGT. V gave up 1 base and J gave up 1 base, with 8 bases separating them. CDR3 DNA sequence: TGTGCCAGCAGTGAAGATCCTCGTTCCTACGAGCAGTACTTC. Its translation: CASSEDPRSYEQYF.

The chain couples TRBV4-1 to TRBJ1-5, with D perhaps matching TRBD1 (5 bases). Germline V lookup: CDR1 MGHRA, CDR2 YSYEKL. The CDR3 covers 16 residues. V shed 2 bases and J shed 5 bases, with 16 bases lying between them. The CDR3: CASSQSRDGGYQPQHF. CDR3 DNA: TGCGCCAGCAGCCAATCCAGGGACGGAGGTTATCAGCCCCAGCATTTT.

V is TRBV5-1 and J is TRBJ2-7; D unclear. V was cut by 0 bases and J by 0 bases, with 7 bases left in between. The V gene's germline CDR1 is SGHRS and CDR2 YFSETQ. This CDR3 is 14 amino acids long. CDR3 sequence reads: CASSLGIGSYEQYF. The CDR3 DNA reads as TGCGCCAGCAGCTTGGGAATAGGCTCCTACGAGCAGTACTTC.

The chain employs TRBV7-9 and TRBJ1-2; a weak D match, TRBD1 (6 bases). The V gene's germline CDR1 is SEHNR and CDR2 FQNEAQ (reference sequence). V dropped 2 bases and J dropped 8 bases, with 24 bases sitting between them. The CDR3 has 17 residues. CDR3: CASSLNSGVGQSIGYTF. DNA of the CDR3: TGTGCCAGCAGCTTAAACTCTGGGGTCGGACAGTCCATCGGCTACACCTTC.

The chain uses TRBV6-2 or TRBV6-3 and TRBJ2-1; 11 bases match TRBD1. V shed 6 bases and J 9 bases; nucleotides not matched to a gene: 16. Looked up from germline, CDR1 is MNHEY and CDR2 is SVGEGT. CDR3 size: 17 residues. The CDR3 region is CASSPDGQGASRGEQFF. CDR3 sequence (DNA): TGTGCCAGCAGCCCTGACGGACAGGGGGCTTCTAGGGGTGAGCAGTTCTTC.

The V gene is TRBV27, the J gene TRBJ1-2; 11 bases align to TRBD1. CDR1 and CDR2 from the germline V gene are MNHEY and SMNVEV (reference sequence). V lost 3 bases and J lost 7; bases outside the gene matches: 7. CDR3 length: 15 amino acids. CDR3 DNA sequence: TGTGCCAGCAGTTTGGGGACAGGGGGGTTGTTTGGCTACACCTTC. Amino acid sequence: CASSLGTGGLFGYTF.

The V call is TRBV6-5, the J call TRBJ1-5; 7 bases are a match to TRBD1. The CDR3 is 15 amino acids. Germline V gene data show CDR1 as MNHEY and CDR2 as SVGAGI. The V gene end was trimmed by 11 bases and the J gene end by 0 bases; junction bases not matched to a gene: 10. Here the CDR3 reads CARISGQDSNQPQHF. The CDR3 DNA sequence: TGTGCCCGAATATCCGGACAGGATAGCAATCAGCCCCAGCATTTT.

This chain joins TRBV7-8 and TRBJ1-5, with D unresolved. This CDR3 has 21 amino acids. V shed 4 bases and J shed 1 base, with 29 bases lying between them. The germline gives CDR1 SGHVS, CDR2 FQNEAQ. CDR3 region: CASSSPLKNADQTPSNQPQHF. The CDR3 nucleotides are TGTGCCAGCAGCTCGCCCCTAAAAAACGCGGACCAGACCCCGAGCAATCAGCCCCAGCATTTT. Using reference TRBV7-8 and TRBJ1-5 for the parts outside the CDR3, the full variable domain is GAGVSQSPRYKVAKRGQDVALRCDPISGHVSLFWYQQALGQGPEFLTYFQNEAQLDKSGLPSDRFFAERPEGSVSTLKIQRTQQEDSAVYLCASSSPLKNADQTPSNQPQHFGDGTRLSIL.

This chain joins TRBV4-3 and TRBJ1-2; D may be TRBD1 (6 bases). The germline V and J ends were trimmed by 0 bases and 5 bases, with 10 bases remaining between them. Looked up from germline, CDR1 is LGHNA and CDR2 is YSLEER. This CDR3 spans 14 amino acids. In DNA form, the CDR3 reads TGCGCCAGCAGCCAAGATTGGACAGATTATGGCTACACCTTC. Its translation: CASSQDWTDYGYTF.

The rearrangement uses TRBV9 and TRBJ2-3; the D gene is possibly TRBD2 (7 bases). Deletions cut 4 bases from V and 0 bases from J, with 15 bases between. This CDR3 is built from 16 residues. Per germline, CDR1 SGDLS and CDR2 YYNGEE. This chain's CDR3 is CASSRGEGPSTDTQYF. In DNA form, the CDR3 reads TGTGCCAGCAGCAGGGGGGAGGGTCCCAGCACAGATACGCAGTATTTT.

The chain joins TRBV7-2 to TRBJ2-7; D call uncertain. CDR3 size: 11 residues. Trimming left V 5 bases short and J 6 bases short, with 8 bases between. In germline, CDR1 is SGHTA, CDR2 FQGNSA. For the CDR3, the DNA is TGTGCCAGCAGCCGCGACGGCGAGCAGTACTTC. It is translated as CASSRDGEQYF.

The rearrangement uses TRBV25-1 and TRBJ2-7; 7 bases agree with TRBD1. CDR3 size: 12 residues. Germline CDR1 MGHDK, CDR2 SYGVNS. J was trimmed by 6 bases and V by 6 bases; bases with no gene match: 5. The CDR3 loop is CASRRDSPEQYF. The CDR3 DNA is TGTGCCAGCAGACGGGACAGCCCCGAGCAGTACTTC.